This is a list of T cell receptor beta chains from one sample in a study of T-cell memory formation after mild COVID-19. TCRdb itself ran the 5' RACE reads through MiXCR, one entry per CDR3 protein. The sample yields 110,000 or so distinct CDR3 sequences, 15% to 20% seen once. The specimen was PBMCs or a T cell subset sorted from them (not recorded which). Source of these receptors: a man between 18 and 35 years old who had mild COVID-19 (a few samples of this study predate the infection). Cell type and time point are not known. CDR3s leave out the opening cysteine and the closing phenylalanine or tryptophan. Each record gives: V gene, J gene, CDR3 protein.

TRBV20-1	TRBJ1-2	SARVPGASYGYT
TRBV5-6	TRBJ1-2	ASSLAGTLYGYT
TRBV7-2	TRBJ2-2	ASSLERGTGELF
TRBV9	TRBJ1-4	ASSERWGEANEKLF
TRBV28	TRBJ1-2	ASSTGQVSLGYT
TRBV7-3	TRBJ2-2	ASSLNARGNTGELF
TRBV6-2/TRBV6-3	TRBJ1-2	ASSFQQGYYGYT
TRBV20-1	TRBJ1-2	SARGTGKGNYGYT
TRBV20-1	TRBJ2-3	SAPQLAGAYGDTQY
TRBV4-3	TRBJ2-2	ASSQSDRASGELF
TRBV10-3	TRBJ2-1	AISGTDEQF
TRBV5-1	TRBJ2-1	ASSPMVLVGPEQF
TRBV9	TRBJ2-3	ASSVVWSLSLDTQY
TRBV12-3/TRBV12-4	TRBJ2-7	ASSLRSRGARY
TRBV12-3/TRBV12-4	TRBJ2-5	ASGPSFEGETQY
TRBV30	TRBJ2-2	AWSVGGGSGELF
TRBV7-2	TRBJ2-7	ASSLVPGFSYEQY
TRBV20-1	TRBJ1-1	SAKKGVVEAF
TRBV7-6	TRBJ1-2	ASSPGIGGYT
TRBV29-1	TRBJ1-1	SARTGGSNTEAF
TRBV5-1	TRBJ1-2	ASSFSGDGYT
TRBV6-5	TRBJ1-1	ASSDISNTEAF
TRBV5-1	TRBJ2-3	ASSLEQGWDTQY
TRBV2	TRBJ2-7	ATKEGEQY
TRBV6-6	TRBJ2-7	ASSGQSSSYEQY
TRBV5-1	TRBJ1-1	ASRGAGTGNTEAF
TRBV4-2	TRBJ2-2	ASSQASQGGELF
TRBV7-2	TRBJ2-2	ASSFRLNTGELF
TRBV5-1	TRBJ2-3	ASSPRRASADTQY
TRBV20-1	TRBJ2-5	SASRQAETQY
TRBV20-1	TRBJ2-5	SARDQWIQETQY
TRBV9	TRBJ1-1	ASSVDFYTEAF
TRBV5-1	TRBJ1-2	ASSLVWTGNYGYT
TRBV9	TRBJ1-4	ASSPRDGKNEKLF
TRBV7-9	TRBJ1-2	ASSLVGQGYT
TRBV5-5	TRBJ1-5	ASSFGLRQGALYQPQH
TRBV5-1	TRBJ2-1	ASSLYRRTRHNEQF
TRBV4-2	TRBJ1-1	ASSLGAMGNEAF
TRBV6-2/TRBV6-3	TRBJ1-1	ASLTASNEYTEAF
TRBV7-9	TRBJ1-3	ASSLLRAGSSGNTIY
TRBV4-2	TRBJ1-1	ASSQDRSGPTGPNTEAF
TRBV11-3	TRBJ2-1	ASSLVGGGAGNEQF
TRBV6-2/TRBV6-3	TRBJ2-1	ASSAQGRGEQF
TRBV5-1	TRBJ1-1	ASSLVGEGTEAF
TRBV7-2	TRBJ1-2	ASSLVPFNYGYT
TRBV7-2	TRBJ2-3	ASSSERSDTQY
TRBV7-2	TRBJ2-5	ASSLASGQGQETQY
TRBV12-3/TRBV12-4	TRBJ2-3	ASRINYSTDTQY